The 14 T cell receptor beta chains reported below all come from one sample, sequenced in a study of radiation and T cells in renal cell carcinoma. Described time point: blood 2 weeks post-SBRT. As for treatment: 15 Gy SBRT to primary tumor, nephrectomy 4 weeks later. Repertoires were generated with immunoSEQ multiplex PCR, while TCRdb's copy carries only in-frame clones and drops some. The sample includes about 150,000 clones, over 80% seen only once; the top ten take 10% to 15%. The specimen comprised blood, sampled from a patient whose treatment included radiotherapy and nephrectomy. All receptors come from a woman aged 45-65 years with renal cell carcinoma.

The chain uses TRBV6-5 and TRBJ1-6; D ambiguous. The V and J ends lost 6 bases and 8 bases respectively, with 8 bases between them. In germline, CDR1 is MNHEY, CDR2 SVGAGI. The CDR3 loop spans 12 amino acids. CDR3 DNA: TGTGCCAGCAGGGTTCGGGATTCACCCCTCCACTTT. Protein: CASRVRDSPLHF.

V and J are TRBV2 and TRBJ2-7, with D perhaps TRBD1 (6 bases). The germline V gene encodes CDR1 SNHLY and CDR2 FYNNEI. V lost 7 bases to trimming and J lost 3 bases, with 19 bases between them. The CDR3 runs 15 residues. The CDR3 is CASTPTLTGDYEQYF. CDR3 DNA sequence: TGTGCCAGCACCCCGACCCTGACAGGAGACTACGAGCAGTACTTC.

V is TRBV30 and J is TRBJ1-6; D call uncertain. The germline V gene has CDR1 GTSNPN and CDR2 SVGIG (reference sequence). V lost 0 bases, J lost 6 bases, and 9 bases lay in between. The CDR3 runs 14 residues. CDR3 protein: CAWSVMDPNSPLHF. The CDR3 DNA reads TGTGCCTGGAGTGTAATGGACCCTAATTCACCCCTCCACTTT.

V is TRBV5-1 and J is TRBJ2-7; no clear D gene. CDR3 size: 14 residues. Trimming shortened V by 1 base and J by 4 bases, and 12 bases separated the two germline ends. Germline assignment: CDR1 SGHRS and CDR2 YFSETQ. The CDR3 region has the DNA TGCGCCAGCAGCTTGACAGAAGAATTGTACGAGCAGTACTTC. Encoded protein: CASSLTEELYEQYF.

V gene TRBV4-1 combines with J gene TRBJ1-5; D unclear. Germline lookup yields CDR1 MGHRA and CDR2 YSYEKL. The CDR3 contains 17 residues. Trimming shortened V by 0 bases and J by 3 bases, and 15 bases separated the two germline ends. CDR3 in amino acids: CASSQELRRRPNQPQHF. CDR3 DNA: TGCGCCAGCAGCCAAGAGCTAAGACGTCGGCCCAATCAGCCCCAGCATTTT.

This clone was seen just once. The DNA of the CDR3 is TGTGCCAGCAGCCTACAGGGGGGGTGGGAAAAACTGTTTTTT. It yields the protein CASSLQGGWEKLFF. The V and J genes are TRBV7-2 and TRBJ1-4; 8 bases line up with TRBD1. The CDR3 extends over 14 amino acids. In germline, CDR1 is SGHTA, CDR2 FQGNSA. The junction had 7 bases not matched to a gene; V was cut back by 5 bases and J by 8 bases.

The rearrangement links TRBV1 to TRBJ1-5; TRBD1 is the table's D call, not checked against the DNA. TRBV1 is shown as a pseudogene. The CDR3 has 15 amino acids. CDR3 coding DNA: TGCACCAGCAGCCCCCGGACAGGGGAGTCCCAGCCCCAGCATTTT. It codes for CTSSPRTGESQPQHF.

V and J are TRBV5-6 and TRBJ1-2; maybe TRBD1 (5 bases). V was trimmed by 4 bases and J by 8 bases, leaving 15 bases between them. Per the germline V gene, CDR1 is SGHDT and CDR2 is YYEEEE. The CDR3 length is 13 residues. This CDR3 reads CASSLKGWRGYTF. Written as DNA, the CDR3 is TGTGCCAGCAGCCTGAAGGGGTGGAGAGGCTACACCTTC.

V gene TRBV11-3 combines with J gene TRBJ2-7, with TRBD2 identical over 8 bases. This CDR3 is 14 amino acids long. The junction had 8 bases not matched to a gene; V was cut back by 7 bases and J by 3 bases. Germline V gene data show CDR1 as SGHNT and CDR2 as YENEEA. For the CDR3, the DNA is TGTGCCAGCACCACCGGGGGGGGGAACTACGAGCAGTACTTC. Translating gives CASTTGGGNYEQYF.

The CDR3 region has the DNA TGCGCCAGCAGCTTGGATCCCACTGAAGCTTTCTTT. Its protein is CASSLDPTEAFF. The V and J genes are TRBV5-1 and TRBJ1-1; no reliable D call. The CDR3 is 12 amino acids. Trimming took off 0 bases at V and 4 bases at J, with 4 bases between the two ends. The germline CDR1 and CDR2 sequences are SGHRS and YFSETQ.

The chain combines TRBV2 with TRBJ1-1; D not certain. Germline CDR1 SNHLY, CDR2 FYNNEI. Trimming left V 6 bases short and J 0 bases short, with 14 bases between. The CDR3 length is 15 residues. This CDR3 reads CASRVRGIMNTEAFF. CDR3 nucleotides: TGTGCCAGCAGGGTACGGGGAATTATGAACACTGAAGCTTTCTTT.

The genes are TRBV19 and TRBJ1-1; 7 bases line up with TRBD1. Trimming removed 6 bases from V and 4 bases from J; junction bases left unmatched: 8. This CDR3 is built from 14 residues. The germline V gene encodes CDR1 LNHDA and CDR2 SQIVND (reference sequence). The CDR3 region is CASRFDRVVTEAFF. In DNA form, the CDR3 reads TGTGCCAGTAGATTTGACAGGGTGGTCACTGAAGCTTTCTTT. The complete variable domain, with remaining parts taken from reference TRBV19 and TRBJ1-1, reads DGGITQSPKYLFRKEGQNVTLSCEQNLNHDAMYWYRQDPGQGLRLIYYSQIVNDFQKGDIAEGYSVSREKKESFPLTVTSAQKNPTAFYLCASRFDRVVTEAFFGQGTRLTVV.

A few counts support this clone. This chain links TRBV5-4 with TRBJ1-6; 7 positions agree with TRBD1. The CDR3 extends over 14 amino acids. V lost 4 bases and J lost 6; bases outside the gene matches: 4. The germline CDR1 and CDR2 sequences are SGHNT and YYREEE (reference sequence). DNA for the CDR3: TGTGCCAGCAGCGCGACAGGGATTAATTCACCCCTCCACTTT. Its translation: CASSATGINSPLHF.

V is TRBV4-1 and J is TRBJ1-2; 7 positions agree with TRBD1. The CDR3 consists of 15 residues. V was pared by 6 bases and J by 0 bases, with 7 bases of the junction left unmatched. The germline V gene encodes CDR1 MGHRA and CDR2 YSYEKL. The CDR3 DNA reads TGCGCCAGCAGGGGCAGGGGGGTTTCTAACTATGGCTACACCTTC. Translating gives CASRGRGVSNYGYTF.